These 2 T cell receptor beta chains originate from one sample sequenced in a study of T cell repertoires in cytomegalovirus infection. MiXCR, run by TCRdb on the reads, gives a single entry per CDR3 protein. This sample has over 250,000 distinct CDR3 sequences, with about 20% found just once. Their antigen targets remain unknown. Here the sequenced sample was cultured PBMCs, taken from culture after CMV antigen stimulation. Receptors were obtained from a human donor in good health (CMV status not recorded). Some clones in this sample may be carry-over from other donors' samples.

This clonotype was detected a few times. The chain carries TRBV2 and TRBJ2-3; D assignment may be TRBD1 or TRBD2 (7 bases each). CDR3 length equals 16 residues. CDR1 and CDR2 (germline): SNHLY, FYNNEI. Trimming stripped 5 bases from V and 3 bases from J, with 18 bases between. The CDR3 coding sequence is TGTGCCAGCAGTAGGGACAGTTCGGGGGGAACAGATACGCAGTATTTT. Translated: CASSRDSSGGTDTQYF.

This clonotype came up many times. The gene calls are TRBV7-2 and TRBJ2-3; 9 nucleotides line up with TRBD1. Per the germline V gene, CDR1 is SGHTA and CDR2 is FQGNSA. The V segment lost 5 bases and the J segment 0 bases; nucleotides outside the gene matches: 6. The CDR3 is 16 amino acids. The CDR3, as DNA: TGTGCCAGCAGCACGTGGACAGGGGCCAGCACAGATACGCAGTATTTT. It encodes CASSTWTGASTDTQYF.